This is a list of T cell receptor beta chains from one sample in a study of blood T cell repertoires in COVID-19. Produced via immunoSEQ multiplex PCR; TCRdb's table is partial and in-frame only. The table shows 65,000 to 95,000 clones, with over 70% occurring only once. Sequencing was done on a sample of peripheral blood. The receptors stem from a middle-aged man with active or convalescent COVID-19. Each CDR3 is given with its conserved first and last residue. D genes are given only for firm matches. For some rows the clone size is stated as once, few or many, or as a class when expanded; others skip it.

D gene,J gene,clone size,V gene,CDR3 DNA,CDR3 protein
TRBD2,TRBJ2-3,many,TRBV24-1,TGTGCCACCAGTGACCCTAGCGGGGGCCCAGATACGCAGTATTTT,CATSDPSGGPDTQYF
NA,TRBJ2-3,NA,TRBV5-6,TGTGCCAGCAGCCCGGACTATATCACAGATACGCAGTATTTT,CASSPDYITDTQYF
TRBD1,TRBJ2-2,NA,TRBV6-1,TGTGCCAGCAGTGATCTAACAGGGGGTCTAGCCGGGGAGCTGTTTTTT,CASSDLTGGLAGELFF
TRBD1,TRBJ1-6,NA,TRBV9,TGTGCCAGCAGCGTGGACAGGAGCTCCTATAATTCACCCCTCCACTTT,CASSVDRSSYNSPLHF
NA,TRBJ2-2,NA,TRBV7-7,TGTGCCAGCAGCTCTCAGCGGGGGGAGCTGTTTTTT,CASSSQRGELFF
TRBD1,TRBJ1-6,NA,TRBV2,TGTGCCAGCAGCGGACAGGGTTTCAATTCACCCCTCCACTTT,CASSGQGFNSPLHF
TRBD1,TRBJ2-7,once,TRBV29-1,TGCAGCGTCCGCAGGGGGCAGGAAGAGCAGTACTTC,CSVRRGQEEQYF
TRBD2,TRBJ2-7,NA,TRBV7-2,TGTGCCAGCAGCTTAGTTGGACTAGCAGGCGAGCAGTACTTC,CASSLVGLAGEQYF
NA,TRBJ2-5,NA,TRBV25-1,TGTGCCAGCACTCGAGCTCAGGGGTTCCAAGAGACCCAGTACTTC,CASTRAQGFQETQYF
NA,TRBJ2-7,NA,TRBV2,TGTGCCAGCAGTGTAGGGTGGACTTTCTACGAGCAGTACTTC,CASSVGWTFYEQYF
NA,TRBJ1-1,NA,TRBV6-1,TGTGCCAGCAGTGAACTGGCCGGGGGTAATACTGAAGCTTTCTTT,CASSELAGGNTEAFF
TRBD1,TRBJ1-2,NA,TRBV6-6,TGTGCCAGCAGTTACGGGGCAGGGGGGTATGGCTACACCTTC,CASSYGAGGYGYTF
NA,TRBJ2-1,NA,TRBV4-3,TGCGCCAGCAGCTCTCACAGGGTTTACAATGAGCAGTTCTTC,CASSSHRVYNEQFF
NA,TRBJ1-2,NA,TRBV9,TGTGCCAGCAGCGTAGCGGGGGAGGACGATGGCTACACCTTC,CASSVAGEDDGYTF
NA,TRBJ1-5,NA,TRBV24-1,TGTGCCACCAGTGATTCTCGCGGGCATAGCAATCAGCCCCAGCATTTT,CATSDSRGHSNQPQHF
NA,TRBJ2-3,few,TRBV6-6,TGTGCCAGCAGTCCCACTCTACTAGGGACAGATACGCAGTATTTT,CASSPTLLGTDTQYF
TRBD2,TRBJ2-3,NA,TRBV19,TGTGCCAGTATGCGGGGGGGCCAGCGGAACACAGATACGCAGTATTTT,CASMRGGQRNTDTQYF
TRBD1,TRBJ1-6,NA,TRBV15,TGTGCCACCAAACCGGGACAGACAAATTCACCCCTCCACTTT,CATKPGQTNSPLHF
TRBD1,TRBJ1-1,NA,TRBV9,TGTGCCAGCAGCGTAGAGCCGGGACAGGGCACTGAAGCTTTCTTT,CASSVEPGQGTEAFF
TRBD1,TRBJ1-5,NA,TRBV19,TGTGCCAGTAGTCTGGGGACAGGGGGGCAGCCCCAGCATTTT,CASSLGTGGQPQHF
TRBD2,TRBJ2-2,NA,TRBV3-1/TRBV3-2,TGTGCCAGCAGCCAAGCTAGCGGGGGGCCCGGGGAGCTGTTTTTT,CASSQASGGPGELFF
NA,TRBJ1-2,NA,TRBV4-1,TGCGCCAGCAGCCAAGATGAGGGTAACCCTAGGTTGGGGTTCACCTTC,CASSQDEGNPRLGFTF